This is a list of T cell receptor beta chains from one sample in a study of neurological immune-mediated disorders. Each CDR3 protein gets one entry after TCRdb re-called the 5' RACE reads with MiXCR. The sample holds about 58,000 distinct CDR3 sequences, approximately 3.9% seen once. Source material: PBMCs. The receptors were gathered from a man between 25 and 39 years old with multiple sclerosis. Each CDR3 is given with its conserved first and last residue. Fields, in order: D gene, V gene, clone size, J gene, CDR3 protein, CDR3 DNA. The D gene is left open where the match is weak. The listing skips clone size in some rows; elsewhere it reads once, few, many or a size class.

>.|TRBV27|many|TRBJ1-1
CASSSELGQGETEAFF
TGTGCCAGCAGTTCGGAACTAGGACAAGGGGAAACTGAAGCTTTCTTT
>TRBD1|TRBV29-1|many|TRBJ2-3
CSVEGGQVLPTDTQYF
TGCAGCGTTGAAGGGGGACAGGTCCTACCCACAGATACGCAGTATTTT
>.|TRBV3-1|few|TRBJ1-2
CASSQDTAGNYGYTF
TGTGCCAGCAGCCAAGATACAGCCGGTAACTATGGCTACACCTTC
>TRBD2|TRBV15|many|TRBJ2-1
CATSRTSANEQFF
TGTGCCACCAGCAGGACTAGCGCAAATGAGCAGTTCTTC
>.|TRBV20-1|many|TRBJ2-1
CSARDEGIEQFF
TGCAGTGCTAGAGATGAAGGTATTGAGCAGTTCTTC
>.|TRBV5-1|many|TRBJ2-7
CASSLEQVSGEQYF
TGCGCCAGCAGCTTGGAGCAGGTTTCAGGCGAGCAGTACTTC
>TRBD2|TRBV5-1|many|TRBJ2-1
CASSSSGGSYNEQFF
TGCGCCAGCAGCTCGAGCGGGGGCTCCTACAATGAGCAGTTCTTC
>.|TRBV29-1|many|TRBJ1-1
CSADETRGGAFF
TGCAGCGCCGACGAGACTCGGGGAGGGGCTTTCTTT
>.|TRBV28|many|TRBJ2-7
CASSLYYEQYF
TGTGCCAGCAGCCTCTACTACGAGCAGTACTTC
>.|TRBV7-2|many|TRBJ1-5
CASSLNSNQPQHF
TGTGCCAGCAGCCTTAACAGCAATCAGCCCCAGCATTTT
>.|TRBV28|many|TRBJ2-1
CASSFTYNEQFF
TGTGCCAGCAGTTTTACATACAATGAGCAGTTCTTC
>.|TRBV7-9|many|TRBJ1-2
CASSLDGGGNYGYTF
TGTGCCAGCAGCTTAGACGGCGGGGGTAACTATGGCTACACCTTC
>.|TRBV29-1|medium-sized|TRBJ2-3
CSVEIAGAGGNTQYF
TGCAGCGTTGAAATCGCGGGGGCAGGGGGTAATACGCAGTATTTT
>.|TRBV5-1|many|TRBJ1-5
CASSPGGSNQPQHF
TGCGCCAGCAGCCCGGGGGGGAGCAATCAGCCCCAGCATTTT
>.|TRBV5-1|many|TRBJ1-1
CASSLDGRVGLHTEAFF
TGCGCCAGCAGCTTGGACGGTAGGGTTGGCCTCCACACTGAAGCTTTCTTT
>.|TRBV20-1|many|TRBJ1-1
CSAQRGGPNTEAFF
TGCAGTGCTCAAAGGGGGGGCCCGAACACTGAAGCTTTCTTT
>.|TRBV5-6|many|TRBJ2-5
CASGTRIRETQYF
TGTGCCAGCGGTACTCGGATAAGGGAGACCCAGTACTTC
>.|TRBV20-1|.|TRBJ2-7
CSARDLIAYEQYF
TGCAGTGCTAGAGATCTAATAGCCTACGAGCAGTACTTC
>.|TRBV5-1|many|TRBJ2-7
CASSLQVRGASYEQYF
TGCGCCAGCAGCTTGCAGGTCCGCGGGGCCTCCTACGAGCAGTACTTC
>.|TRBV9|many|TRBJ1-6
CASSETGINSPLHF
TGTGCCAGCAGCGAGACAGGAATTAATTCACCCCTCCACTTT
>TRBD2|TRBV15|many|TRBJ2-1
CATSRDQSGGVNEQFF
TGTGCCACCAGCAGAGACCAGAGCGGGGGGGTCAATGAGCAGTTCTTC
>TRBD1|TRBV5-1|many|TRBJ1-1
CASSLGTGEAFF
TGCGCCAGCAGCTTGGGGACAGGTGAAGCTTTCTTT
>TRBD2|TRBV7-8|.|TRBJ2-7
CASSLELGLGAQYF
TGTGCCAGCAGCTTAGAGCTCGGACTAGGAGCGCAGTACTTC
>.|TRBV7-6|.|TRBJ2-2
CASSEDGTGELFF
TGTGCCAGCAGCGAGGACGGTACCGGGGAGCTGTTTTTT
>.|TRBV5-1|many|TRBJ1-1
CASSFRLGSEAFF
TGCGCCAGCAGCTTTCGTTTAGGATCTGAAGCTTTCTTT
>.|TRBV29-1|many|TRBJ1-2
CSVKLDGSNYGYTF
TGCAGCGTTAAACTCGACGGTTCTAACTATGGCTACACCTTC
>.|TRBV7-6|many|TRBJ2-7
CASSLISGQPNYEQYF
TGTGCCAGCAGCTTAATCTCCGGACAACCCAACTACGAGCAGTACTTC
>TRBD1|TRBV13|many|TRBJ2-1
CASSWWTGAHNEQFF
TGTGCCAGCAGCTGGTGGACAGGTGCTCACAATGAGCAGTTCTTC
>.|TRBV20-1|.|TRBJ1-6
CSATLGISGSPLNF
TGCAGTGCTACTCTGGGAATTTCAGGTTCACCCCTCAACTTT
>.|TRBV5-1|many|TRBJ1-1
CASSAAGTPNTEAFF
TGCGCCAGCAGCGCGGCTGGGACACCCAACACTGAAGCTTTCTTT
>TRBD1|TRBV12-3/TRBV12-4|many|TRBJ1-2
CASSGGGQGLYGYTF
TGTGCCAGCAGTGGTGGGGGACAGGGCCTTTACGGCTACACCTTC
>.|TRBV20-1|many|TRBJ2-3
CSAITTGPDTQYF
TGCAGTGCTATCACAACAGGGCCAGATACGCAGTATTTT
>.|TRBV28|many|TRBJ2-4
CASSTPLQGRGTKNIQYF
TGTGCCAGCAGTACACCATTGCAGGGAAGGGGGACCAAAAACATTCAGTACTTC
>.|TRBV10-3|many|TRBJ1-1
CAISAIVGDTEAFF
TGTGCCATCAGCGCAATTGTGGGGGACACTGAAGCTTTCTTT
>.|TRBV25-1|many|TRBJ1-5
CASSAAGFQPQHF
TGTGCCAGCAGTGCGGCCGGATTTCAGCCCCAGCATTTT
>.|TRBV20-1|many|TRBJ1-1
CSAGRDYTEAFF
TGCAGTGCCGGCCGGGATTACACTGAAGCTTTCTTT
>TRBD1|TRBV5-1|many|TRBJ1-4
CASSAGQGWTNEKLFF
TGCGCCAGCAGCGCGGGACAGGGATGGACTAATGAAAAACTGTTTTTT